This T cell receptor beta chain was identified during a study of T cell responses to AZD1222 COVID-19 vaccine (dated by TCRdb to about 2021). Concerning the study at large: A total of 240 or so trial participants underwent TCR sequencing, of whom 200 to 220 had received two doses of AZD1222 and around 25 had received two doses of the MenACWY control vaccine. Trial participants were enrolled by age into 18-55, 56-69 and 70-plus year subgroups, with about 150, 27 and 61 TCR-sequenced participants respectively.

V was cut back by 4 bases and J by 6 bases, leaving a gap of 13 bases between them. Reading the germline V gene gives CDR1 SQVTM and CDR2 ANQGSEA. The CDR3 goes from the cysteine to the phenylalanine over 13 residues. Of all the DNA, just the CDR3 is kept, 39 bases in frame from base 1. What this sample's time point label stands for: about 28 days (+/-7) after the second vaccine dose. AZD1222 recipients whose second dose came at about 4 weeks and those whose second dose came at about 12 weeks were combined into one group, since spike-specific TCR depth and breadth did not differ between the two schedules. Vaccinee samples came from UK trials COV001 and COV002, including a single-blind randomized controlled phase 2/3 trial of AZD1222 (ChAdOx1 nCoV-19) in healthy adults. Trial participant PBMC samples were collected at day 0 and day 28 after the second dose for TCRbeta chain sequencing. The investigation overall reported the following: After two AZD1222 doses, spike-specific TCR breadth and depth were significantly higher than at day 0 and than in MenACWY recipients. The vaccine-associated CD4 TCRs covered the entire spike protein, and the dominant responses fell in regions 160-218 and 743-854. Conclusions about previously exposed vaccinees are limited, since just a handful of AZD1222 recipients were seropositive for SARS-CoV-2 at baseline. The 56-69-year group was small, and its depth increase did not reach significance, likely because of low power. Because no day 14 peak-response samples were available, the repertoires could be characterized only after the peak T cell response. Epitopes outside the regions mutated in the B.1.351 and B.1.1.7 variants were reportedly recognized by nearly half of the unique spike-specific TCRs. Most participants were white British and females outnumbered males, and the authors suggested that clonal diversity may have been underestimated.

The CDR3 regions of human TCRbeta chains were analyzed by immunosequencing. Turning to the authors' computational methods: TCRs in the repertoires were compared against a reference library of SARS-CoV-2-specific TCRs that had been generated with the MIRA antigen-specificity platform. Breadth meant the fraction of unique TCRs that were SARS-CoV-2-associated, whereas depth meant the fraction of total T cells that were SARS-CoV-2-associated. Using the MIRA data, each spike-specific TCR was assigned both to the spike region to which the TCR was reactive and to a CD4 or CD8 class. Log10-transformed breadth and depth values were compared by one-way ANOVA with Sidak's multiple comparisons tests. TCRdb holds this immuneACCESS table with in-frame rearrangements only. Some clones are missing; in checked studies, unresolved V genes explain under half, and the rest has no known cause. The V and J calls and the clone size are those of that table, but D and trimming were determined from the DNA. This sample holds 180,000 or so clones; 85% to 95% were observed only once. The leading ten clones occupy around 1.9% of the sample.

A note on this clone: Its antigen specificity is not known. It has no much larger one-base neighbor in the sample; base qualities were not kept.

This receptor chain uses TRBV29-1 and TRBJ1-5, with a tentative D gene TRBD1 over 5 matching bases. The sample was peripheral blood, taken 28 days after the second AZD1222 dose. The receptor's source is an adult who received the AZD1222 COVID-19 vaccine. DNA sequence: TGCAGCGTTGTCGCGGGGGACGGTCAGCCCCAGCATTTT. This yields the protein CSVVAGDGQPQHF. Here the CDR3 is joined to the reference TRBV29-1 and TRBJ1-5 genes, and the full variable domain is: SAVISQKPSRDICQRGTSLTIQCQVDSQVTMMFWYRQQPGQSLTLIATANQGSEATYESGFVIDKFPISRPNLTFSTLTVSNMSPEDSSIYLCSVVAGDGQPQHFGDGTRLSIL.